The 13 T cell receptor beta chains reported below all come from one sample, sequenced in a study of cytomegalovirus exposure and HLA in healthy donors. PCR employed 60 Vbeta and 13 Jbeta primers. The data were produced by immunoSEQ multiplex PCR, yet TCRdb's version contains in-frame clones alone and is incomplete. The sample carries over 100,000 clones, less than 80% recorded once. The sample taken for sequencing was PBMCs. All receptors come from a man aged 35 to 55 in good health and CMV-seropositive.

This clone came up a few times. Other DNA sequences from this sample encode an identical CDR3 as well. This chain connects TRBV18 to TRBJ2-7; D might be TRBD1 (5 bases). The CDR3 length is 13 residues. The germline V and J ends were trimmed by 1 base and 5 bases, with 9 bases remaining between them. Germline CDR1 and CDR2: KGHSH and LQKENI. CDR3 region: CASSPRRADEQYF. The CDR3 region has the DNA TGTGCCAGCTCACCACGCAGGGCGGACGAGCAGTACTTC.

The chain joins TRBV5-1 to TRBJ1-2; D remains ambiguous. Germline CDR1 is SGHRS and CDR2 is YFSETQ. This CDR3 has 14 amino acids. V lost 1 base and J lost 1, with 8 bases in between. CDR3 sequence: CASSLLPGNYGYTF. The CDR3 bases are TGCGCCAGCAGCTTGTTGCCCGGTAACTATGGCTACACCTTC.

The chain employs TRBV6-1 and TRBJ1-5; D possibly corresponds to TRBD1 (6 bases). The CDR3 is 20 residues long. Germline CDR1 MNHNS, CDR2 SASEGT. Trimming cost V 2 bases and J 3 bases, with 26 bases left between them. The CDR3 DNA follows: TGTGCCAGCAGTGAATTCACCCAGGGTAGGGGGTTTCGGGTCAATCAGCCCCAGCATTTT. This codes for CASSEFTQGRGFRVNQPQHF.

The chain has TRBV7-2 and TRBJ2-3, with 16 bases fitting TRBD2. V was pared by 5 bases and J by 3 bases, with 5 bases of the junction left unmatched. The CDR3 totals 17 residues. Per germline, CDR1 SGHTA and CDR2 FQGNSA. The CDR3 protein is CASSLGTSGGATDTQYF. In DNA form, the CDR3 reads TGTGCCAGCAGCCTGGGGACTAGCGGGGGGGCTACAGATACGCAGTATTTT.

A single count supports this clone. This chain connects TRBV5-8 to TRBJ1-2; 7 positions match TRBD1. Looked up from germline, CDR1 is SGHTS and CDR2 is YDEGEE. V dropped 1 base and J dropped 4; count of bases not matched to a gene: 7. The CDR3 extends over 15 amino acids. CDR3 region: CASSLSNRGGYGYTF. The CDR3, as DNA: TGTGCCAGCAGCTTGAGCAACAGGGGCGGCTATGGCTACACCTTC.

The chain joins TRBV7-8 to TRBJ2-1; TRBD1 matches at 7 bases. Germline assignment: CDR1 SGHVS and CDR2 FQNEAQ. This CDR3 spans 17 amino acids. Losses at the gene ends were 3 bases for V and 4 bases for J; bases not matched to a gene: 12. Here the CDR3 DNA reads TGTGCCAGCAGCTTTCTCAGGGTGGGACAGATATACAATGAGCAGTTCTTC. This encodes CASSFLRVGQIYNEQFF.

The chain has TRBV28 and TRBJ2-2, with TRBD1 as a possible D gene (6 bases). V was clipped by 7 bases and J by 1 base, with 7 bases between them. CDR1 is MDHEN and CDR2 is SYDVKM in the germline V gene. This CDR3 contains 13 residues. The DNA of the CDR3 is TGTGCCAGCACGGGACAGAACACCGGGGAGCTGTTTTTT. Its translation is CASTGQNTGELFF.

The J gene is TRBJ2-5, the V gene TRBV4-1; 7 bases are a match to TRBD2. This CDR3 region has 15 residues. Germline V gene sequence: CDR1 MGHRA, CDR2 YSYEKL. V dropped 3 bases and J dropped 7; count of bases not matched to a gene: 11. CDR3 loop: CASSQSPRTGGTQYF. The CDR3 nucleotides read TGCGCCAGCAGCCAGAGCCCCCGGACGGGAGGGACCCAGTACTTC.

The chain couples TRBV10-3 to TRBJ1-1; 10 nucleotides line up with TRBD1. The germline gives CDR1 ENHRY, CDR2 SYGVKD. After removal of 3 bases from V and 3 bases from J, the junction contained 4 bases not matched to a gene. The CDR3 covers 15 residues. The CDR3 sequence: CAISDKTGGHTEAFF. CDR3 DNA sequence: TGTGCCATCAGTGACAAGACAGGGGGCCACACTGAAGCTTTCTTT.

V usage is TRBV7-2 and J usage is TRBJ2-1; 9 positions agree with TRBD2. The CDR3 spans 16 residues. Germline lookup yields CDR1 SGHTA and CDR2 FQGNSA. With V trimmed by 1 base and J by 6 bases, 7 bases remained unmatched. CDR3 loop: CASSLGVAGVGNEQFF. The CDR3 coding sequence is TGTGCCAGCAGCTTAGGGGTAGCGGGGGTGGGCAATGAGCAGTTCTTC.

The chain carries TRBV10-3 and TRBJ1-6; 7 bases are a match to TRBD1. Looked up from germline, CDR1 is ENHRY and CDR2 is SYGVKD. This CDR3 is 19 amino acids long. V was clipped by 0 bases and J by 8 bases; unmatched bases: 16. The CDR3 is CAISESRPRGRFSDSPLHF. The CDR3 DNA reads TGTGCCATCAGTGAGTCCCGCCCAAGGGGGCGCTTCTCTGATTCACCCCTCCACTTT.

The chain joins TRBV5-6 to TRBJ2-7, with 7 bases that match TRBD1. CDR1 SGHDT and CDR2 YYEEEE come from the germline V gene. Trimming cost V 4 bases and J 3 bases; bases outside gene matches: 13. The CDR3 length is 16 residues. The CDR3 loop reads CASSPDVGQSLYEQYF. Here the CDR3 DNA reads TGTGCCAGCAGCCCCGACGTGGGACAGTCGCTCTACGAGCAGTACTTC.

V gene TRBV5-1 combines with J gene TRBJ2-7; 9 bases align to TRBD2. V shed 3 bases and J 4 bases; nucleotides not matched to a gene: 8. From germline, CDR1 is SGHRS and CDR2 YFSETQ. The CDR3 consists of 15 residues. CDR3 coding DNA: TGCGCCAGCAGCTCTAGGGGGCGGGAGGGTTACGAGCAGTACTTC. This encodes CASSSRGREGYEQYF.